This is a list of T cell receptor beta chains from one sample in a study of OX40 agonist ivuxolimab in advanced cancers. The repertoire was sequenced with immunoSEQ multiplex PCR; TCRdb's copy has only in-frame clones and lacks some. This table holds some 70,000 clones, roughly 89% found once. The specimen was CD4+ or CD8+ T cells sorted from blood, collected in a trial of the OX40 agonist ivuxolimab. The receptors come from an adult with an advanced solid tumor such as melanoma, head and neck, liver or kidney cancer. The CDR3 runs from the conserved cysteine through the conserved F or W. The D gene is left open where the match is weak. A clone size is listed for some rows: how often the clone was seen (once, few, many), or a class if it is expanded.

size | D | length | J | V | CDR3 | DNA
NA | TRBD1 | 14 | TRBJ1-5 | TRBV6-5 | CASSVQGASQPQHF | TGTGCCAGCAGTGTACAGGGGGCGAGTCAGCCCCAGCATTTT
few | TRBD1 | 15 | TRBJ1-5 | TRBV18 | CASSPPVPGGQPQHF | TGTGCCAGCTCACCACCGGTACCAGGGGGGCAGCCCCAGCATTTT
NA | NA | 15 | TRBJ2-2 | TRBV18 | CASSPLTGNTGELFF | TGTGCCAGCTCACCCCTAACAGGGAACACCGGGGAGCTGTTTTTT
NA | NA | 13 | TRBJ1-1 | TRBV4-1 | CASSQGLGRWAFF | TGCGCCAGCAGCCAAGGGCTGGGGCGCTGGGCTTTCTTT
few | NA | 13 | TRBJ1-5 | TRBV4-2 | CASSQRRGQPQHF | TGTGCCAGCAGCCAGCGTAGGGGCCAGCCCCAGCATTTT
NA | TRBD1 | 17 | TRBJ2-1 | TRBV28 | CASSFAGTGRTYNEQFF | TGTGCCAGCAGTTTCGCGGGGACAGGGCGAACCTACAATGAGCAGTTCTTC
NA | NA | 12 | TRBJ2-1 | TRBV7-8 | CASSPRGHEQFF | TGTGCCAGCAGCCCCAGGGGACATGAGCAGTTCTTC
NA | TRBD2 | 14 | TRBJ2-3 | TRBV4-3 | CASSPGRVGDTQYF | TGCGCCAGCAGCCCAGGGAGGGTTGGGGATACGCAGTATTTT
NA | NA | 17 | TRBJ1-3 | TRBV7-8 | CASSLEVEGISGNTIYF | TGTGCCAGCAGCTTAGAGGTGGAGGGAATTTCTGGAAACACCATATATTTT
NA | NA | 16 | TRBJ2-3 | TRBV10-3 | CAISGTFRQATDTQYF | TGTGCCATCAGTGGGACTTTTCGACAGGCCACAGATACGCAGTATTTT
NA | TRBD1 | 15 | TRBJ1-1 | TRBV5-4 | CASSPVTGANTEAFF | TGTGCCAGCAGCCCTGTGACAGGGGCGAACACTGAAGCTTTCTTT
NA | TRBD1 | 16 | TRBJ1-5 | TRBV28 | CASSSLTGGGNQPQHF | TGTGCCAGCAGTTCCCTCACAGGGGGAGGCAATCAGCCCCAGCATTTT
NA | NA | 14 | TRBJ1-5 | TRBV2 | CASRQGVVGQPQHF | TGTGCCAGCAGGCAGGGTGTAGTGGGTCAGCCCCAGCATTTT
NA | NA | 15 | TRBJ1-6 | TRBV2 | CASISGGSYNSPLHF | TGTGCCAGCATCTCTGGGGGCTCCTATAATTCACCCCTCCACTTT
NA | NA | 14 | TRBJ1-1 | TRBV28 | CASTGVLPNTEAFF | TGTGCCAGCACTGGGGTCCTTCCTAACACTGAAGCTTTCTTT
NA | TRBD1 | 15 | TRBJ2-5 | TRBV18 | CASSPPGQQQETQYF | TGTGCCAGCTCACCACCGGGACAGCAACAAGAGACCCAGTACTTC
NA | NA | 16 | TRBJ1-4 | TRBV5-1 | CASSRGSLKGTEKLFF | TGCGCCAGCAGCCGGGGGTCCCTCAAAGGGACTGAAAAACTGTTTTTT
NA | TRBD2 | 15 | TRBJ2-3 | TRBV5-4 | CASSPPSGSTDTQYF | TGTGCCAGCAGCCCCCCTAGCGGGTCCACAGATACGCAGTATTTT
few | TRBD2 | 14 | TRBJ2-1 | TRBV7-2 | CASRTGGPGNEQFF | TGTGCCAGCAGGACGGGGGGGCCGGGGAATGAGCAGTTCTTC
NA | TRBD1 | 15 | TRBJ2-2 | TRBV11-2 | CASSLFQGAAGELFF | TGTGCCAGCAGCTTATTTCAGGGGGCGGCCGGGGAGCTGTTTTTT
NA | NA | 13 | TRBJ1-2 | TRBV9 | CASSRFGEDGYTF | TGTGCCAGCAGCAGGTTCGGGGAGGACGGCTACACCTTC
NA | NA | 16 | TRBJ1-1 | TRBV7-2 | CASSLAPGGAETEAFF | TGTGCCAGCAGCTTAGCCCCCGGGGGCGCGGAGACTGAAGCTTTCTTT
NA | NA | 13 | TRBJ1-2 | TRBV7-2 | CASSLGGTYGYTF | TGTGCCAGCAGCTTAGGTGGCACCTATGGCTACACCTTC
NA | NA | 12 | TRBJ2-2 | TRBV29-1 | CSVTLSTGELFF | TGCAGCGTTACTTTATCCACCGGGGAGCTGTTTTTT
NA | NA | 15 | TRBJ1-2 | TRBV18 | CASSPGAGGSYGYTF | TGTGCCAGCTCACCAGGGGCAGGAGGGTCTTATGGCTACACCTTC
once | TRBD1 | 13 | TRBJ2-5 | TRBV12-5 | CASGQQGAETQYF | TGTGCTAGTGGTCAACAGGGGGCAGAGACCCAGTACTTC
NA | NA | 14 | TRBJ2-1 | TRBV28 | CASSFRSGRNEQFF | TGTGCCAGCAGTTTCCGTTCAGGGCGCAATGAGCAGTTCTTC
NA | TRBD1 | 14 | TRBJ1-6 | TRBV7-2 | CASSSGTDNSPLHF | TGTGCCAGCAGCAGCGGGACAGATAATTCACCCCTCCACTTT
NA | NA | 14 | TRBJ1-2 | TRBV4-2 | CASSQESLGYGYTF | TGTGCCAGCAGCCAAGAGAGCCTAGGCTATGGCTACACCTTC
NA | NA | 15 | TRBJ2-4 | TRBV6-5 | CASSATGTAKNIQYF | TGTGCCAGCAGTGCAACTGGGACAGCCAAAAACATTCAGTACTTC
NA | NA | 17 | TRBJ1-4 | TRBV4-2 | CASSPGSSGATNEKLFF | TGTGCCAGCAGCCCCGGCAGCTCAGGCGCAACTAATGAAAAACTGTTTTTT
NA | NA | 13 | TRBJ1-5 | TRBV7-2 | CASSLSGYQPQHF | TGTGCCAGCAGCCTAAGTGGGTATCAGCCCCAGCATTTT
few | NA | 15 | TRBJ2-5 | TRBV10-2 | CASSDLTAYQETQYF | TGCGCCAGCAGTGACTTGACAGCTTACCAAGAGACCCAGTACTTC